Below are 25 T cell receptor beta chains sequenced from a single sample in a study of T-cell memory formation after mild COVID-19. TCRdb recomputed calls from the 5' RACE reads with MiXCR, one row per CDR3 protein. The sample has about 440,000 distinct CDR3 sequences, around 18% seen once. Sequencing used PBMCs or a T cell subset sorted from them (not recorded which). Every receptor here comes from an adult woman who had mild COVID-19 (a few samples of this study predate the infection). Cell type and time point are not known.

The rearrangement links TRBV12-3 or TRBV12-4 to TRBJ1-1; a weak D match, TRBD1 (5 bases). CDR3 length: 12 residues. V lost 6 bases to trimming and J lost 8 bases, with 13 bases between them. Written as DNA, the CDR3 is TGTGCCAGCAGCCTGACAGTGACAGAAGCTTTCTTT. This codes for CASSLTVTEAFF.

Here the CDR3 DNA reads TGTGCCAGCAGCTACGGACTAGCCTCAGGGGAGCTGTTTTTT. It specifies CASSYGLASGELFF. This chain links TRBV14 with TRBJ2-2, with 8 bases that match TRBD2. This CDR3 has 14 residues. V was clipped by 5 bases and J by 8 bases; unmatched bases: 7. Germline V gene sequence: CDR1 SGHDN, CDR2 FVKESK.

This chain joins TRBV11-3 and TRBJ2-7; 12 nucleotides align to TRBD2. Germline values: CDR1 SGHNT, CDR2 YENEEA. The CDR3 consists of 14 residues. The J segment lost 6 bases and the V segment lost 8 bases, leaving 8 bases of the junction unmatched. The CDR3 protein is CASGESGLAGEQYF. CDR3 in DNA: TGTGCCAGCGGCGAATCGGGACTAGCGGGCGAGCAGTACTTC.

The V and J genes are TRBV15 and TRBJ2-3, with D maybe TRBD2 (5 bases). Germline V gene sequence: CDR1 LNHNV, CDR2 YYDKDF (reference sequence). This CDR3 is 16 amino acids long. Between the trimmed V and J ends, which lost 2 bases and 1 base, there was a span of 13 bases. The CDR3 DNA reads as TGTGCCACCAGCAGACCGTCAGGCGGGCGCACAGATACGCAGTATTTT. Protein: CATSRPSGGRTDTQYF.

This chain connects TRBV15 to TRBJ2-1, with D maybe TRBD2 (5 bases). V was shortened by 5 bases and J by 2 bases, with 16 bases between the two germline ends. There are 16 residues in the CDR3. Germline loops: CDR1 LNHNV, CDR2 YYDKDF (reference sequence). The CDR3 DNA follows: TGTGCCACCAGCCTAAACGAGGGATGGGCCTACAATGAGCAGTTCTTC. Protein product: CATSLNEGWAYNEQFF.

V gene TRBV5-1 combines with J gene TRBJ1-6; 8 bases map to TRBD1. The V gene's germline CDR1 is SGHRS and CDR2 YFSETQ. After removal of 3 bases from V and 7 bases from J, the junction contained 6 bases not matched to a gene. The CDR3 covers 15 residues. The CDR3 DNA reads TGCGCCAGCAGCTCAACTACAGGGGGGAATTCACCCCTCCACTTT. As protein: CASSSTTGGNSPLHF.

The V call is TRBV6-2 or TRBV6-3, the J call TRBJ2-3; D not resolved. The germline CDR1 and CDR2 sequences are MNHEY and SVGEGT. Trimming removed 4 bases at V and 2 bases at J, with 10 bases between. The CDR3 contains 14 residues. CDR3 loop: CASSWSQTTDTQYF. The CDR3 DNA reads TGTGCCAGCAGTTGGAGTCAGACCACAGATACGCAGTATTTT.

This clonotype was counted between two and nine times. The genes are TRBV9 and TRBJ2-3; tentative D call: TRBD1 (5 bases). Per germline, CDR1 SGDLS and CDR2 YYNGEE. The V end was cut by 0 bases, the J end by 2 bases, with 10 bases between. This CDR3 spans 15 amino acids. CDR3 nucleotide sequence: TGTGCCAGCAGCGTAGGGGCAGGGTTCACAGATACGCAGTATTTT. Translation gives CASSVGAGFTDTQYF.

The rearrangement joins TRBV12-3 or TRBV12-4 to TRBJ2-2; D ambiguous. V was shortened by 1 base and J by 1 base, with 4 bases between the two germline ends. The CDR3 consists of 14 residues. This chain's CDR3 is CASSLVLNTGELFF. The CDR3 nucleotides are TGTGCCAGCAGTTTAGTTCTGAACACCGGGGAGCTGTTTTTT.

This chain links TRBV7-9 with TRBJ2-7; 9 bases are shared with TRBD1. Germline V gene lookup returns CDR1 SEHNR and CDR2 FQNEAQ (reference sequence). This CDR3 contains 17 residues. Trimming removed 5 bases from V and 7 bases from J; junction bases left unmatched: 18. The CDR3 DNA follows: TGTGCCAGCAGCGCGTCACAGGGGGCGCGAATCCTTACAGAGCAGTACTTC. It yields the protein CASSASQGARILTEQYF.

Here the CDR3 reads CASSLDAGEAFF. CDR3 nucleotide sequence: TGTGCCAGCAGTTTAGATGCCGGCGAGGCTTTCTTT. This chain uses TRBV12-3 or TRBV12-4 with TRBJ1-1; D is uncertain. This CDR3 comprises 12 residues. Trimming shortened V by 1 base and J by 11 bases, and 11 bases separated the two germline ends.

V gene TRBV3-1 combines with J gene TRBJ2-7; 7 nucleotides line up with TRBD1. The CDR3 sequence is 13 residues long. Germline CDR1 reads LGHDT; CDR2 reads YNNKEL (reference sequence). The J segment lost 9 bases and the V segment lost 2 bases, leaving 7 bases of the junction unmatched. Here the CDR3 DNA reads TGTGCCAGCAGCCAACCGGGACAGTCCACGCAGTACTTC. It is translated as CASSQPGQSTQYF.

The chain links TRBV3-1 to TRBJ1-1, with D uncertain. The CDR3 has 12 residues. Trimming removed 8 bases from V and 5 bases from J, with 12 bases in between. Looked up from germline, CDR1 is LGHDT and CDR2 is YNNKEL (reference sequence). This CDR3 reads CASGEGKTEAFF. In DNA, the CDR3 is TGTGCCAGCGGGGAGGGAAAGACTGAAGCTTTCTTT. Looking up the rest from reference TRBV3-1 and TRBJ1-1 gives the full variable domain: DTAVSQTPKYLVTQMGNDKSIKCEQNLGHDTMYWYKQDSKKFLKIMFSYNNKELIINETVPNRFSPKSPDKAHLNLHINSLELGDSAVYFCASGEGKTEAFFGQGTRLTVV.

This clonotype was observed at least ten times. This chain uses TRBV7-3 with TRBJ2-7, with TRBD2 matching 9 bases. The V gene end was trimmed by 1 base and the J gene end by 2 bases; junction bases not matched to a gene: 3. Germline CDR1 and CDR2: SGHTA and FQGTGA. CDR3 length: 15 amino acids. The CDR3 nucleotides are TGTGCCAGCAGCTTAAGGCGGGGGGGCGCCTACGAGCAGTACTTC. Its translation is CASSLRRGGAYEQYF.

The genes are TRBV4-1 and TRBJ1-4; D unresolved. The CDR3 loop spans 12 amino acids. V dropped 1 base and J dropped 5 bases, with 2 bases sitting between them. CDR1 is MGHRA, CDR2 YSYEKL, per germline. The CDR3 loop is CASSQGNEKLFF. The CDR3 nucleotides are TGCGCCAGCAGCCAAGGCAATGAAAAACTGTTTTTT.

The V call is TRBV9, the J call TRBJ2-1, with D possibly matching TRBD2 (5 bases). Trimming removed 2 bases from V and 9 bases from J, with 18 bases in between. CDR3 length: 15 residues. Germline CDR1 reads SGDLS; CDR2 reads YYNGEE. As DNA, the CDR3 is TGTGCCAGCAGCGTTGTAGCCGACGGGATGGGTGAGCAGTTCTTC. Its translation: CASSVVADGMGEQFF.

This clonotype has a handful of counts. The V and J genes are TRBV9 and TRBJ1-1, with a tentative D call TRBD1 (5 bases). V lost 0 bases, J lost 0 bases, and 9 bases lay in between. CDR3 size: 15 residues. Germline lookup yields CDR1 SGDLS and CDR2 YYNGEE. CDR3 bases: TGTGCCAGCAGCGTAGGGGGGGTTATGAACACTGAAGCTTTCTTT. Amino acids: CASSVGGVMNTEAFF.

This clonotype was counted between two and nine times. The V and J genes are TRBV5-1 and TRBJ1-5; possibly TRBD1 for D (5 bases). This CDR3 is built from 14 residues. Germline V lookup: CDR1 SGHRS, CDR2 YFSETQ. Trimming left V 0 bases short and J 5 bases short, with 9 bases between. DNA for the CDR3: TGCGCCAGCAGCTTGGGCTGGGGGGATCAGCCCCAGCATTTT. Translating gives CASSLGWGDQPQHF.

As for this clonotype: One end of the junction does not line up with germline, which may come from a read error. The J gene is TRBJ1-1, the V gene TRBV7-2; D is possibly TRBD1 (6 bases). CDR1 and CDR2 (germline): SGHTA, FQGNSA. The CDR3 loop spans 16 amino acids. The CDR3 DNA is TGTGACAGCACCCTATCGGGGGCCGGGGCCGGGACTGAAGCTTTCTTT. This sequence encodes CDSTLSGAGAGTEAFF.

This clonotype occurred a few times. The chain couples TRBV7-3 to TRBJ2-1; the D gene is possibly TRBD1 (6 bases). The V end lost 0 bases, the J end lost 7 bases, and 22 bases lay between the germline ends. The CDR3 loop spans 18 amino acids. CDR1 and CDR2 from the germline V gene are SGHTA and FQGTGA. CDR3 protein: CASSLTGGWAASKNEQFF. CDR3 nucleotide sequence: TGTGCCAGCAGCTTAACAGGGGGTTGGGCGGCTAGCAAGAATGAGCAGTTCTTC.

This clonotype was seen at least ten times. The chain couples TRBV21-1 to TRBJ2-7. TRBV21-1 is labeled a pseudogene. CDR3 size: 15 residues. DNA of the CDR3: TGTGCCAGCAGCAAAGGAGAGCGGAGCTCCTACGAGCAGTACTTC. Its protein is CASSKGERSSYEQYF.

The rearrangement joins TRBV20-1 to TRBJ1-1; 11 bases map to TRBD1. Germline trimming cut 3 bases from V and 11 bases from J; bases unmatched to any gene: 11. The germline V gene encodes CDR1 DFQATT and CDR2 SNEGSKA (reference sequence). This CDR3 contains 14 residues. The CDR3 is CSARGGTGGMSAFF. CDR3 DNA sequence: TGCAGTGCTAGGGGAGGGACAGGGGGGATGTCGGCTTTCTTT.

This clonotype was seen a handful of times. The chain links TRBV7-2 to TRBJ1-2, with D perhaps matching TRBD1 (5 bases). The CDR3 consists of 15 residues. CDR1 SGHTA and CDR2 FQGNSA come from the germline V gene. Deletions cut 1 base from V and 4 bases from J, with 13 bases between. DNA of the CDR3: TGTGCCAGCAGCTTAGATAAGGGACGGGCCTATGGCTACACCTTC. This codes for CASSLDKGRAYGYTF. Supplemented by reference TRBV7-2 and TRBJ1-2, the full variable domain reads GAGVSQSPSNKVTEKGKDVELRCDPISGHTALYWYRQSLGQGLEFLIYFQGNSAPDKSGLPSDRFSAERTGGSVSTLTIQRTQQEDSAVYLCASSLDKGRAYGYTFGSGTRLTVV.

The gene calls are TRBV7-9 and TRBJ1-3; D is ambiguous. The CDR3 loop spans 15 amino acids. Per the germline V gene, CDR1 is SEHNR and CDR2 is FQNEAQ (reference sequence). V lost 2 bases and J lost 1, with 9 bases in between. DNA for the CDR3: TGTGCCAGCAGCTTAATTATGGCATCTGGAAACACCATATATTTT. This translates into CASSLIMASGNTIYF.

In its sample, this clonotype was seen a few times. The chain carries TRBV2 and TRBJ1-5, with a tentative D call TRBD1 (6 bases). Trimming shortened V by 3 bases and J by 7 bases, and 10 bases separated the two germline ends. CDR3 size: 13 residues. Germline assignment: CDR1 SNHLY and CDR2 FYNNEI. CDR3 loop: CASSDDRTQPQHF. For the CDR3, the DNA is TGTGCCAGCAGTGACGACAGGACCCAGCCCCAGCATTTT. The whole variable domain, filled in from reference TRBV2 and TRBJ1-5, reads EPEVTQTPSHQVTQMGQEVILRCVPISNHLYFYWYRQILGQKVEFLVSFYNNEISEKSEIFDDQFSVERPDGSNFTLKIRSTKLEDSAMYFCASSDDRTQPQHFGDGTRLSIL.